This T cell receptor beta chain derives from a study of T cells in Graves' hyperthyroidism and ophthalmopathy. Overall study results and limits: Most thyroid clonotypes expanded above 0.001 were also detected in blood. The model anticipated ophthalmopathy a median 6.5 months pre-onset.

The CDR3 covers 15 residues. The V segment lost 2 bases and the J segment 5 bases; nucleotides outside the gene matches: 4. Germline V lookup: CDR1 SNHLY, CDR2 FYNNEI. Amplified TCR beta CDR3 regions derived from RNA transcripts. First-round RT-PCR of the TCR CDR3 relied on the HTBI primer set. TCRdb ran MiXCR on the multiplex PCR reads and lists one entry per CDR3 protein. This sample has a few hundred thousand distinct CDR3 sequences, with around 19% found just once. For ophthalmopathy patients, the Clinical Activity Score was at least 3 and the NOSPECS grade at least 4; duration was under 3 months. PBMCs were sourced from over 8.5 ml fresh peripheral blood. Comments on this clonotype: Its antigen is still unknown.

Sequenced material: blood. The V and J genes are TRBV2 and TRBJ2-7; 12 bases agree with TRBD2. The origin of this receptor is a man in his forties or fifties with Graves' ophthalmopathy. The CDR3 DNA sequence: TGTGCCAGCAGTGAACTAGCGGGAGGGCCAGACGAGCAGTACTTC. This encodes CASSELAGGPDEQYF. Full variable domain (outside the CDR3, taken from reference TRBV2 and TRBJ2-7): EPEVTQTPSHQVTQMGQEVILRCVPISNHLYFYWYRQILGQKVEFLVSFYNNEISEKSEIFDDQFSVERPDGSNFTLKIRSTKLEDSAMYFCASSELAGGPDEQYFGPGTRLTVT.